This T cell receptor (beta chain) was obtained from a study of CD4 T cells in relation to SARS-CoV-2 and coronaviruses (dated by TCRdb to 2020 to 2023). Concerning the study at large: The ViraFEST assay cultured PBMCs with antigen for about eleven days, then sequenced TCR beta CDR3s to find antigen-specific clonal expansions. An HIV-1 Nef peptide pool or a no-peptide culture served as the negative reference condition. HLA restriction was mapped for shared crossreactive spike epitopes using patient-derived lymphoblastoid cell lines. The Adaptive Biotechnologies TCR-sequencing kit was used for samples from a few pre-COVID donors and for the naive versus memory experiments, whereas the other data were Illumina-based. At the level of individual TCR clonotypes, the study measured memory CD4+ T cell crossreactivity between SARS-CoV-2 spike protein and common cold coronavirus spike proteins. Expansion assays from other donors in the study were sequenced with a different, Illumina-based TCR-beta assay. Findings and caveats that apply to the study as a whole: No donor contributed both pre-pandemic and post-infection samples, which limited tracing the source of pre-existing responses. In around two thirds of donors, memory CD4+ clonotypes turned up that crossrecognized SARS-CoV-2 and at least one common cold coronavirus spike. Small numbers of patients and of tested TCRs were a limitation of the study. Crossreactive clones showed significantly weaker SARS-CoV-2-driven expansion than monoreactive clones, consistent with antigenic imprinting. Because the crossreactivity analysis focused on spike protein, crossreactivity against other viral proteins was not assessed.

Library method: the immunoSEQ multiplex PCR assay. From the authors' description of their analysis: During preprocessing, nonproductive sequences were removed, as were CDR3s that did not start with C, did not end with F or W, or were shorter than 7 amino acids. Antigen-specific clonotypes were called with the MANAFEST web app on the basis of expansion relative to the reference and to other culture wells. A clone counted as positive if significantly expanded in 2 of 3 replicate wells versus the reference culture at FDR below 0.05. To be called positive, a clone also had to show significant expansion compared with every other tandem well and an odds ratio greater than 5. CDR3 homology was measured as pairwise Levenshtein distance, computed with the stringdist R package after trimming three terminal residues from each end. Entries here come from immuneACCESS through TCRdb and include only in-frame sequences with V and J called. Some clones fail to appear in such tables; in the studies checked, an unresolved V gene covers under half of the shortfall, and the cause of the remainder is unknown. The V and J calls and the clone size are those of that table, but D and trimming were determined from the DNA. Present in this sample are roughly 25,000 clones, 75% to 80% of which were seen just once. The ten top clones hold approximately 15% of the sample.

CD4+ T cells from unexposed donors were collected before the COVID-19 pandemic (2011-2018). After approximately eleven days of culture, CD4+ T cells were isolated with the EasySep CD4+ T cell isolation kit. As cell number allowed, CD4+ T cells from unexposed donors were tested for reactivity to SARS-CoV-2 S and N and to four common cold coronavirus spike pools. Approximately 2.1 million PBMCs per well were cultured in IMDM with 5% human AB serum and 7.5 to 10 IU/ml IL-2. Half of the culture medium was replaced with fresh IL-2-containing medium on days 3 and 7. In general, triplicate replicate wells were used for every peptide culture condition. The leukapheresis product for the unexposed donors was obtained through commercial purchase. Ficoll-Paque PLUS gradient centrifugation was used to isolate PBMCs from leukapheresis product or whole blood. The PBMCs went either fresh into the expansion assay or into cryopreservation at -140 degrees C. The QIAamp Micro DNA Kit was used to extract genomic DNA from the CD4+ T cells.

The CDR3 sequence holds 16 residues, the cysteine and phenylalanine included. Only the CDR3 DNA stays, 48 bases, in frame from base 1. Via the germline V gene, CDR1 is SGHRS and CDR2 YFSETQ. For this chain, trimming is 1 base at the V end and 3 bases at the J end, and the number of junction bases without a gene match is 7. This clone was counted between two and nine times. There is no known antigen for this receptor. Per-base qualities were not stored, and no clone one base away is much larger. The receptor was derived from a human donor in good health. The chain couples TRBV5-1 to TRBJ2-7, with 10 bases matching TRBD1. Sequencing used CD4+ T cells from PBMCs, cultured in vitro. The sequence in DNA is TGCGCCAGCAGCTTGTCTTGGGACAGGGGTGACTACGAGCAGTACTTC. This codes for CASSLSWDRGDYEQYF.